Only one count was recorded for the clone carrying this T cell receptor beta chain. Its antigen is currently unknown. The data derive from a study of blood T cells in healthy people across ages. General study points: It was the long-lived donors that had more naive CD4+ cells and higher diversity than aged donors. CMV infection status of these donors was not known. Age brought a roughly linear fall in TCR beta diversity measured per million T cells.

Deletions cut 5 bases from V and 0 bases from J, with 14 bases between. The CDR3 sequence is 15 residues long. Per germline, CDR1 ENHRY and CDR2 SYGVKD. Then a second PCR, running roughly 7 to 12 cycles, was carried out with a sample-barcoded 5' primer and a J-beta primer mix. Researchers report that a template-switch adaptor with 12 random nucleotides tagged each cDNA molecule. TCRdb re-called the 5' RACE reads with MiXCR, one entry per CDR3 protein. This sample has roughly 1,700,000 distinct CDR3 sequences, with 28% found just once. The origin of this receptor is a woman aged 25-40 years in good health. V is TRBV10-3 and J is TRBJ2-7, with a weak D call TRBD2 (6 bases). Sequenced sample: blood. In DNA, the CDR3 is TGTGCCATCAGTACAAATGGAGGGGACTCCTACGAGCAGTACTTC. It specifies CAISTNGGDSYEQYF.